One sample yielded the 26 T cell receptor beta chains listed below, sequenced in a study of cytomegalovirus exposure and HLA in healthy donors. The PCR used 60 Vbeta and 13 Jbeta primers. Assay used: immunoSEQ multiplex PCR; TCRdb lists only in-frame clones, some missing. The sample records some 130,000 clones, 80% to 90% being singletons. The sequencing input was PBMCs. The receptors shown here come from a woman in her 30s in good health and CMV-seronegative.

V gene TRBV2 combines with J gene TRBJ1-4; 9 nucleotides match TRBD1. This CDR3 has 18 amino acids. The trim removed 7 bases at V and 7 bases at J, leaving 19 bases unmatched. Per the germline V gene, CDR1 is SNHLY and CDR2 is FYNNEI. The CDR3 protein is CASISLRGTGTGIEKLFF. Written as DNA, the CDR3 is TGTGCCAGCATTTCGCTCCGCGGGACCGGGACAGGGATTGAAAAACTGTTTTTT.

The chain uses TRBV29-1 and TRBJ2-1, with D possibly matching TRBD2 (5 bases). Germline CDR1 reads SQVTM; CDR2 reads ANQGSEA. The CDR3 consists of 16 residues. With 4 bases removed from V and 2 bases from J, the gap between germline ends came to 18 bases. Here the CDR3 reads CSVVTILASTYNEQFF. In DNA form, the CDR3 reads TGCAGCGTTGTAACCATTCTAGCTTCAACCTACAATGAGCAGTTCTTC.

The V call is TRBV15, the J call TRBJ2-4, with D perhaps TRBD1 (7 bases). Germline loops: CDR1 LNHNV, CDR2 YYDKDF (reference sequence). This CDR3 has 16 amino acids. The V and J ends lost 6 bases and 4 bases respectively, with 19 bases between them. The CDR3 here is CATRGGGRGSKNIQYF. The DNA for the CDR3 is TGTGCCACCAGAGGAGGGGGCAGGGGCAGTAAAAACATTCAGTACTTC.

The chain is built from TRBV13 and TRBJ2-5, with D tentatively TRBD1 (6 bases). With the DNA end fitting TRBJ2-7 better, the J assignment may be wrong. The length of the CDR3 is 13 residues. Germline loops: CDR1 PRHDT, CDR2 FYEKMQ (reference sequence). For the CDR3, the DNA is TGTGCCAGCAGCACAATGGACAGCTACGAGCAGTACTTC. Its protein product is CASSTMDSYEQYF.

A word on this clone: No conserved phenylalanine or tryptophan is present at the end of the CDR3, so a read error is the likely explanation. The V call is TRBV7-6, the J call TRBJ1-6, with D perhaps TRBD1 (5 bases). The germline V gene encodes CDR1 SGHVS and CDR2 FNYEAQ. CDR3 length: 15 amino acids. Trimming took off 5 bases at V and 0 bases at J, with 8 bases between the two ends. CDR3 residues: CASSLRASYNSPLHL. CDR3 DNA: TGTGCCAGCAGCCTCAGGGCCTCCTATAATTCACCCCTCCACCTT.

This clone was picked up a small number of times. The chain combines TRBV5-5 with TRBJ2-5, with 11 bases fitting TRBD1. The DNA end is more similar to TRBJ2-7, so the J call may be wrong. Germline V lookup: CDR1 SGHKS, CDR2 YYEKEE (reference sequence). The CDR3 is 16 residues long. The CDR3, as DNA: TGTGCCAGCAGCCAAGATCTTGGGACAGGGGGCTACGAGCAGTACTTC. This gives the protein CASSQDLGTGGYEQYF.

This clone was counted a single time. The chain joins TRBV14 to TRBJ2-3, with 13 bases that match TRBD2. Germline CDR1 is SGHDN and CDR2 is FVKESK. The CDR3 consists of 16 residues. V dropped 3 bases and J dropped 4; count of bases not matched to a gene: 4. CDR3 residues: CASSHDTSGGADTQYF. CDR3 nucleotide sequence: TGTGCCAGCAGCCACGACACTAGCGGGGGGGCAGATACGCAGTATTTT.

The CDR3 coding sequence is TGTGCCAGCTCACCACCAGGGGCGTACTACGAGCAGTACTTC. Its translation is CASSPPGAYYEQYF. The rearrangement joins TRBV18 to TRBJ2-7; TRBD1 is a possible D gene (5 bases). The CDR3 is made up of 14 amino acids. Deletions cut 0 bases from V and 3 bases from J, with 9 bases between. CDR1 is KGHSH, CDR2 LQKENI, per germline.

The V gene is TRBV13, the J gene TRBJ2-5; 9 bases map to TRBD1. Per germline, CDR1 PRHDT and CDR2 FYEKMQ (reference sequence). This CDR3 has 15 residues. With 4 bases clipped from V and 2 bases from J, the junction kept 5 bases outside the gene matches. CDR3 DNA: TGTGCCAGCAGCTCCTCCGGGACAGGGCAAGAGACCCAGTACTTC. It yields the protein CASSSSGTGQETQYF.

Only a few counts were recorded for this clone. The chain couples TRBV27 to TRBJ1-1, with D unresolved. Trimming pared 3 bases from V and 0 bases from J, leaving 5 bases between. The V gene's germline CDR1 is MNHEY and CDR2 SMNVEV (reference sequence). The CDR3 is 13 residues long. The CDR3 protein is CASSLRLNTEAFF. The CDR3 coding sequence is TGTGCCAGCAGTTTGCGATTGAACACTGAAGCTTTCTTT.

The V and J genes are TRBV7-3 and TRBJ2-3; 10 nucleotides agree with TRBD2. This CDR3 is built from 16 residues. J was trimmed by 2 bases and V by 5 bases; bases with no gene match: 7. Germline V CDR1 and CDR2: SGHTA, FQGTGA. The CDR3 is CASSTASGGATDTQYF. In DNA, the CDR3 is TGTGCCAGCAGCACAGCAAGCGGGGGGGCCACAGATACGCAGTATTTT.

V and J are TRBV5-4 and TRBJ2-2; TRBD2 aligns across 10 bases. Germline V lookup: CDR1 SGHNT, CDR2 YYREEE (reference sequence). Trimming cost V 3 bases and J 0 bases; bases outside gene matches: 8. This CDR3 region has 18 residues. In nucleotides, the CDR3 is TGTGCCAGCAGCTGGCGTCTAGCGGGGGCCTCGAACACCGGGGAGCTGTTTTTT. This sequence encodes CASSWRLAGASNTGELFF.

The chain combines TRBV15 with TRBJ1-2, with D possibly being TRBD1 (6 bases). The CDR3 is 15 residues long. Trimming removed 2 bases at V and 2 bases at J, with 12 bases between. Germline CDR1 reads LNHNV; CDR2 reads YYDKDF (reference sequence). CDR3 in DNA: TGTGCCACCAGCAGACCTGACAGGTCCAACTATGGCTACACCTTC. Translating it yields CATSRPDRSNYGYTF.

This rearrangement joins TRBV9 to TRBJ1-2; tentatively, D is TRBD1 (6 bases). This CDR3 contains 17 residues. V dropped 0 bases and J dropped 11 bases, with 26 bases sitting between them. Germline assignment: CDR1 SGDLS and CDR2 YYNGEE. DNA for the CDR3: TGTGCCAGCAGCGTAGCGAACAGGGTCTCGCTTGGGGCCCAGTACACCTTC. Its translation: CASSVANRVSLGAQYTF.

This clone was counted once. The chain carries TRBV6-1 and TRBJ2-2; 7 nucleotides match TRBD2. The trim removed 2 bases at V and 7 bases at J, leaving 7 bases unmatched. The CDR3 runs 15 residues. Germline assignment: CDR1 MNHNS and CDR2 SASEGT. The CDR3 nucleotides are TGTGCCAGCAGTGAACATGCGGGAGTCAGCGGGGAGCTGTTTTTT. It codes for CASSEHAGVSGELFF.

The genes are TRBV5-4 and TRBJ2-2; D gene uncertain. The CDR3 consists of 13 residues. V lost 4 bases and J 0 bases, leaving 4 bases between the germline ends. Germline CDR1 is SGHNT and CDR2 is YYREEE (reference sequence). The CDR3 loop reads CASSPANTGELFF. DNA for the CDR3: TGTGCCAGCAGCCCAGCGAACACCGGGGAGCTGTTTTTT.

This clone was observed a few times. The genes are TRBV6-5 and TRBJ1-1; D ambiguous. This CDR3 is built from 13 residues. V lost 7 bases and J lost 1, with 10 bases in between. CDR1 and CDR2 (germline): MNHEY, SVGAGI. The CDR3 sequence: CASTLQRNTEAFF. CDR3 sequence (DNA): TGTGCCAGCACCCTACAGAGGAACACTGAAGCTTTCTTT.

V is TRBV30 and J is TRBJ1-6; TRBD1 might be the D (5 bases). The V gene lost 0 bases and the J gene lost 6 bases, with 12 bases spanning the gap. From germline, CDR1 is GTSNPN and CDR2 SVGIG (reference sequence). The CDR3 is 15 residues long. CDR3 protein: CAWSVPGLRNSPLHF. The CDR3 bases are TGTGCCTGGAGTGTACCAGGGCTTCGTAATTCACCCCTCCACTTT.

The V and J genes are TRBV28 and TRBJ2-7; no clear D. V lost 4 bases, J lost 1 base, and 17 bases lay in between. The germline CDR1 and CDR2 sequences are MDHEN and SYDVKM. The CDR3 loop spans 16 amino acids. The CDR3 nucleotides read TGTGCCAGCAGTTCCGATGCTAGATTCGAGTCCTACGAGCAGTACTTC. It translates to CASSSDARFESYEQYF.

DNA of the CDR3: TGTGCCAGCGGGGCTGGGACAGGCGTCACAGATACGCAGTATTTT. This translates into CASGAGTGVTDTQYF. The rearrangement links TRBV2 to TRBJ2-3, with TRBD1 identical over 8 bases. The CDR3 runs 15 residues. The germline gives CDR1 SNHLY, CDR2 FYNNEI. After removal of 8 bases from V and 2 bases from J, the junction contained 9 bases not matched to a gene.

The gene calls are TRBV27 and TRBJ2-3, with D maybe TRBD1 (6 bases). Between the trimmed V and J ends, which lost 5 bases and 0 bases, there was a span of 12 bases. Looked up from germline, CDR1 is MNHEY and CDR2 is SMNVEV (reference sequence). The CDR3 has 15 amino acids. As DNA, the CDR3 is TGTGCCAGCAGTAGGTGGGACACGAGCACAGATACGCAGTATTTT. Its protein is CASSRWDTSTDTQYF.

The chain has TRBV30 and TRBJ1-6; the match to TRBD1 covers 9 bases. From germline, CDR1 is GTSNPN and CDR2 SVGIG (reference sequence). With V trimmed by 3 bases and J by 10 bases, 7 bases remained unmatched. This CDR3 spans 14 amino acids. The CDR3 loop is CAWSQTGGTSPLHF. The CDR3 DNA follows: TGTGCCTGGAGCCAAACAGGGGGCACCTCACCCCTCCACTTT.

This chain joins TRBV28 and TRBJ1-5; maybe TRBD1 (5 bases). CDR1 MDHEN and CDR2 SYDVKM come from the germline V gene. V lost 7 bases and J 2 bases, leaving 6 bases between the germline ends. This CDR3 region has 12 residues. The CDR3 sequence: CASKGGNQPQHF. CDR3 in DNA: TGTGCCAGCAAAGGGGGCAATCAGCCCCAGCATTTT.

V is TRBV6-1 and J is TRBJ2-7; D ambiguous. The CDR3 covers 13 residues. V lost 7 bases and J 2 bases, leaving 12 bases between the germline ends. Germline CDR1 MNHNS, CDR2 SASEGT. The CDR3 is CASKVISTYEQYF. DNA of the CDR3: TGTGCCAGCAAAGTGATTTCTACCTACGAGCAGTACTTC.

V gene TRBV19 combines with J gene TRBJ1-2; D unclear. From germline, CDR1 is LNHDA and CDR2 SQIVND (reference sequence). The CDR3 has 13 residues. Trimming took 6 bases from V and 5 from J, leaving 13 bases between them. The chain's CDR3 is CASSPSSGYGYTF. The CDR3 DNA reads as TGTGCCAGTAGCCCGTCAAGCGGGTATGGCTACACCTTC.

The CDR3 sequence is CASSIFPYGSSYEQYF. CDR3 bases: TGTGCCAGTAGTATATTTCCATACGGGAGCTCCTACGAGCAGTACTTC. The rearrangement joins TRBV19 to TRBJ2-7; the D gene is possibly TRBD2 (6 bases). CDR3 length: 16 amino acids. Per the germline V gene, CDR1 is LNHDA and CDR2 is SQIVND (reference sequence). With 2 bases removed from V and 0 bases from J, the gap between germline ends came to 14 bases.